Here is one T cell receptor beta chain with its context. Its antigen is still unknown. The source of the sample is a study of vaccination effects on CD4 cells after COVID-19. Trimming stripped 0 bases from V and 7 bases from J, with 17 bases between. CDR3 length: 16 amino acids. Germline CDR1 LNHNV, CDR2 YYDKDF (reference sequence). Pools of viral peptides were used by the ViraFEST assay to expand antigen-specific CD4+ T cells ahead of sequencing. Following a 10-day culture, CD4+ T cells were purified. PCR showed that the person got SARS-CoV-2 infection at some point between March and December 2020. Researchers reported culturing a few million PBMC in each well, adding about 9.5 IU/ml IL-2 and 10 ug/ml peptides. The assay was immunoSEQ multiplex PCR, and TCRdb's table has in-frame clones only and misses some. The sample has 35,000 to 40,000 clones, around 70% seen once.

The genes are TRBV15 and TRBJ2-3; D gene uncertain. The sequence was collected from a human donor who had a prior SARS-CoV-2 infection. The starting material was CD4+ T cells from PBMCs cultured with HCoV-NL63 spike peptides, obtained before COVID-19 vaccination. The CDR3 loop is CATSRDAKGLVHTQYF. Written as DNA, the CDR3 is TGTGCCACCAGCAGAGATGCAAAGGGTTTGGTCCATACGCAGTATTTT.